This TCR beta chain was identified in a study of T cells in Graves' hyperthyroidism and ophthalmopathy. Amplified TCR beta CDR3 regions derived from RNA transcripts. The HTBI primer set was used in a first-round RT-PCR of the TCR CDR3. TCRdb itself ran the multiplex PCR reads through MiXCR, one entry per CDR3 protein. The repertoire includes some 350,000 distinct CDR3 sequences, 20% to 25% of them detected once, and roughly 80% sits in the top ten. Hyperthyroidism patients were newly diagnosed, had disease duration under 2 months, and were aged 18 to 65 years. Only a few counts were recorded for this clonotype. Germline loops: CDR1 SEHNR, CDR2 FQNEAQ (reference sequence). The CDR3 is 14 amino acids. Trimming removed 4 bases from V and 1 base from J, with 10 bases in between.

The gene calls are TRBV7-9 and TRBJ1-1; D is unresolved. This clonotype originated in a man aged 45-65 years with Graves' hyperthyroidism. Source material: blood. CDR3 sequence: CASSSQEWNTEAFF. Written as DNA, the CDR3 is TGTGCCAGCAGCTCCCAGGAGTGGAACACTGAAGCTTTCTTT.